Below, 26 T cell receptor beta chains from the same sample are listed, as sequenced in a study of molecular identifiers for immune sequencing clone quantification. TCRdb reanalysed the PCR reads using MiXCR and keeps one entry per CDR3 protein. Of hundreds of thousands of distinct CDR3 sequences in the sample, 25% are singletons; the top ten hold 0.7% to 0.95%. The source material was naive CD8+ T cells from blood, with Jurkat cell RNA spiked in. This sample's subset: FACS-sorted CD8+CD4-CCR7+CD45RA+ naive T cells. These receptors came from a human donor in good health. Some libraries in this study had Jurkat cell RNA spiked in.

This clonotype was picked up many times. The chain carries TRBV7-3 and TRBJ2-3; no definite D call. CDR1 is SGHTA, CDR2 FQGTGA, per germline. V lost 1 base, J lost 2 bases, and 13 bases lay in between. This CDR3 has 16 amino acids. Here the CDR3 reads CASSLSPLDPTDTQYF. CDR3 coding DNA: TGTGCCAGCAGCTTAAGCCCCCTAGACCCCACAGATACGCAGTATTTT.

The gene calls are TRBV27 and TRBJ2-3; D is perhaps TRBD2 (5 bases). The CDR3 has 16 amino acids. Trimming shortened V by 3 bases and J by 0 bases, and 13 bases separated the two germline ends. CDR1 and CDR2 from the germline V gene are MNHEY and SMNVEV (reference sequence). This CDR3 is CASSFRGILSTDTQYF. CDR3 DNA: TGTGCCAGCAGTTTTCGGGGAATCCTCAGCACAGATACGCAGTATTTT.

This clonotype was detected only a few times. The V and J genes are TRBV30 and TRBJ2-1; TRBD2 might be the D (6 bases). Germline V gives CDR1 GTSNPN, CDR2 SVGIG (reference sequence). V lost 4 bases, J lost 10 bases, and 20 bases lay in between. This CDR3 spans 14 amino acids. CDR3 in amino acids: CAWISGSGGSEQFF. As DNA, the CDR3 is TGTGCCTGGATCTCTGGTAGCGGAGGAAGCGAGCAGTTCTTC.

This clonotype was found many times. In DNA, the CDR3 is TGCAGTGCTAGAGATCTGCGGACAGAGACCTACGAGCAGTACTTC. Amino acid sequence: CSARDLRTETYEQYF. J is TRBJ2-7 and V is TRBV20-1, with a possible D match to TRBD1 (6 bases). Germline V gene sequence: CDR1 DFQATT, CDR2 SNEGSKA (reference sequence). The germline V and J ends were trimmed by 0 bases and 2 bases, with 14 bases remaining between them. CDR3 length equals 15 residues.

At least ten counts were recorded for this clonotype. V gene TRBV27 combines with J gene TRBJ1-5; a possible D gene is TRBD1 (5 bases). From germline, CDR1 is MNHEY and CDR2 SMNVEV (reference sequence). Trimming took off 6 bases at V and 6 bases at J, with 12 bases between the two ends. The CDR3 extends over 13 amino acids. The CDR3 sequence is CASRGQGFQPQHF. CDR3 in DNA: TGTGCCAGCAGGGGGCAGGGATTTCAGCCCCAGCATTTT.

This sequence joins TRBV28 and TRBJ2-7; a weak D match, TRBD1 (6 bases). Trimming stripped 7 bases from V and 4 bases from J, with 20 bases between. The CDR3 has 15 residues. Germline-derived CDR1 and CDR2 are MDHEN and SYDVKM. The CDR3 spells CASTATGTSGYEQYF. The CDR3 DNA reads as TGTGCCAGCACCGCTACCGGGACATCGGGATACGAGCAGTACTTC.

This clonotype was detected ten times or more. This chain uses TRBV7-2 with TRBJ2-3; D remains ambiguous. Germline-derived CDR1 and CDR2 are SGHTA and FQGNSA. This CDR3 is built from 14 residues. Trimming shortened V by 1 base and J by 2 bases, and 7 bases separated the two germline ends. The CDR3 region is CASSLDETTDTQYF. The DNA for the CDR3 is TGTGCCAGCAGCTTAGATGAAACCACAGATACGCAGTATTTT.

This clonotype was seen a handful of times. The chain couples TRBV27 to TRBJ2-7; TRBD2 might be the D (7 bases). The CDR3 is 17 residues long. The V end was cut by 0 bases, the J end by 0 bases, with 15 bases between. Germline V gene data show CDR1 as MNHEY and CDR2 as SMNVEV (reference sequence). The CDR3 DNA reads as TGTGCCAGCAGTTTATCAGGGGGGGGAGGACCCTCCTACGAGCAGTACTTC. It translates to CASSLSGGGGPSYEQYF.

This clonotype occurred a few times. The chain employs TRBV14 and TRBJ1-3, with 8 positions matching TRBD1. J lost 4 bases, V lost 3 bases, and 5 bases had no gene match. Germline-derived CDR1 and CDR2 are SGHDN and FVKESK. This CDR3 has 15 residues. The chain's CDR3 is CASSHTQGAGNTIYF. The CDR3 DNA is TGTGCCAGCAGCCACACTCAGGGGGCCGGAAACACCATATATTTT.

Notes on this clonotype: A much larger clonotype is one base distant, so this may be a read error. The chain joins TRBV9 to TRBJ2-3; D may be TRBD1 (8 bases). Germline V gene lookup returns CDR1 SGDLS and CDR2 YYNGEE. Trimming removed 5 bases at V and 5 bases at J, with 15 bases between. The CDR3 sequence is 14 residues long. The CDR3 reads CASSTTGGVDTQYF. For the CDR3, the DNA is TGTGCCAGCAGTACAACAGGGGGGGTAGATACGCAGTATTTT.

Turning to this clonotype: A much bigger clone sits one base away, suggesting this may be a read error. V gene TRBV5-1 combines with J gene TRBJ2-7, with D possibly being TRBD2 (7 bases). V gave up 4 bases and J gave up 6 bases, with 20 bases separating them. The CDR3 is 15 amino acids. From germline, CDR1 is SGHRS and CDR2 YFSETQ. CDR3 coding DNA: TGCGCCAGCAGCGACGGACGGGGGGCGGCTCTCGAGCAGTACTTC. Its protein is CASSDGRGAALEQYF.

Of note for this clonotype: One end of the junction varies from germline; a read error may be responsible. The V and J genes are TRBV29-1 and TRBJ2-7, with D hard to call. This CDR3 is 12 amino acids long. In germline, CDR1 is SQVTM, CDR2 ANQGSEA. CDR3 coding DNA: TGCAGCGTTGAAGATCAAATAAGCGAGCAGTGCTTC. Its protein is CSVEDQISEQCF.

Comment on this clonotype: It may be a read error: a sequence one base away is much more abundant. The rearrangement joins TRBV5-1 to TRBJ2-5; possibly TRBD2 for D (5 bases). The CDR3 length is 15 residues. Germline V gene lookup returns CDR1 SGHRS and CDR2 YFSETQ. With 0 bases removed from V and 9 bases from J, the gap between germline ends came to 18 bases. The CDR3 region has the DNA TGCGCCAGCAGCTTGGGGGTCGGCGGGTTGGAGCCCCAGTACTTC. Translation: CASSLGVGGLEPQYF.

This clonotype was seen more than once but under ten times. This rearrangement joins TRBV5-6 to TRBJ1-2, with D hard to call. Germline loops: CDR1 SGHDT, CDR2 YYEEEE. Trimming removed 3 bases from V and 4 bases from J, with 16 bases in between. CDR3 size: 15 residues. CDR3 loop: CASSSDREPGYGYTF. The CDR3 DNA reads as TGTGCCAGCAGCTCCGACCGGGAACCGGGCTATGGCTACACCTTC.

Details on this clonotype: A much larger clone lies a single base off, so this may be a read error. This sequence joins TRBV29-1 and TRBJ2-2, with D unresolved. Trimming took 7 bases from V and 10 from J, leaving 10 bases between them. Germline V gene lookup returns CDR1 SQVTM and CDR2 ANQGSEA. This CDR3 comprises 10 residues. The CDR3 spells CSASAVELFF. The CDR3, as DNA: TGCAGCGCTTCCGCCGTGGAGCTGTTTTTT.

The chain joins TRBV10-3 to TRBJ2-7; no firm D call. Germline V lookup: CDR1 ENHRY, CDR2 SYGVKD. This CDR3 contains 15 residues. Trimming took 3 bases from V and 6 from J, leaving 18 bases between them. As DNA, the CDR3 is TGTGCCATCAGTGACTACCTGGACCCCCCTAGCGAGCAGTACTTC. Its translation: CAISDYLDPPSEQYF.

The chain has TRBV7-8 and TRBJ1-1, with D unclear. CDR1 is SGHVS, CDR2 FQNEAQ, per germline. The CDR3 runs to 15 residues. The V gene lost 4 bases and the J gene lost 1 base, with 13 bases spanning the gap. The CDR3 region is CASSSAGRTNTEAFF. The CDR3 DNA sequence: TGTGCCAGCAGCTCTGCCGGACGGACGAACACTGAAGCTTTCTTT.

Worth noting for this clonotype: The junction does not match germline at one end; this may be a read error. The genes are TRBV6-5 and TRBJ1-3; possible D gene TRBD1, 5 bases. CDR3 length equals 14 residues. Germline V gene data show CDR1 as MNHEY and CDR2 as SVGAGI. The CDR3 nucleotides are TGTGCCAGCAGTTATGGGGGGTCTGGAAACACCATGTATTTT. Its translation: CASSYGGSGNTMYF.

This sequence joins TRBV21-1 and TRBJ1-1. TRBV21-1 is assigned pseudogene status. This CDR3 comprises 16 residues. CDR3 nucleotide sequence: TGTGCCGGCACCGGAGGGGGTCGGCAGGGCGGCACTGAAGCTTTCTTT. It codes for CAGTGGGRQGGTEAFF.

J is TRBJ2-7 and V is TRBV30; the D call may be TRBD1 or TRBD2 (5 bases each). Trimming left V 4 bases short and J 4 bases short, with 17 bases between. CDR3 length equals 14 residues. Germline values: CDR1 GTSNPN, CDR2 SVGIG (reference sequence). CDR3 region: CAWTEGRSLYEQYF. CDR3 DNA: TGTGCCTGGACCGAGGGACGTTCTCTGTACGAGCAGTACTTC.

J is TRBJ1-6 and V is TRBV6-5, with TRBD1 identical over 9 bases. Germline V gene data show CDR1 as MNHEY and CDR2 as SVGAGI. J lost 6 bases, V lost 6 bases, and 6 bases had no gene match. This CDR3 has 15 residues. The CDR3: CASSPGGQGNSPLHF. The CDR3 DNA is TGTGCCAGCAGCCCTGGGGGACAGGGTAATTCACCCCTCCACTTT.

The sample holds many counts of this clonotype. The CDR3 DNA sequence: TGTGCCAGCGAGGAACTCGACAGGAGCCACGAGCAGTACTTC. It is translated as CASEELDRSHEQYF. The genes are TRBV28 and TRBJ2-7, with D possibly matching TRBD1 (6 bases). The V and J ends lost 8 bases and 5 bases respectively, with 19 bases between them. CDR1 MDHEN and CDR2 SYDVKM come from the germline V gene. This CDR3 is built from 14 residues.

Comment on this clonotype: This may be a read error: a much more frequent sequence differs by one nucleotide. V usage is TRBV6-9 and J usage is TRBJ2-5, with D perhaps TRBD1 or TRBD2 (5 bases each). Germline CDR1 MNHGY, CDR2 SVAAGI. The length of the CDR3 is 14 residues. Trimming pared 7 bases from V and 5 bases from J, leaving 17 bases between. The CDR3 protein is CASNPRGEEETQYF. The CDR3, as DNA: TGTGCCAGCAATCCCCGGGGCGAGGAGGAGACCCAGTACTTC.

This clonotype was detected a few times. The chain combines TRBV4-1 with TRBJ1-3, with 8 bases that match TRBD1. V lost 4 bases and J lost 0; bases outside the gene matches: 5. The CDR3 has 16 amino acids. In germline, CDR1 is MGHRA, CDR2 YSYEKL. This CDR3 reads CASSPRGPPSGNTIYF. The CDR3 nucleotides are TGCGCCAGCAGCCCCAGGGGGCCCCCCTCTGGAAACACCATATATTTT.

Worth noting for this clonotype: With a much larger clone just one base away, this may be a read error. This chain connects TRBV7-2 to TRBJ2-3; 7 bases fit TRBD2. CDR3 size: 15 residues. The germline V gene encodes CDR1 SGHTA and CDR2 FQGNSA. CDR3 in amino acids: CASRLDLLATDTQYF. The CDR3 coding sequence is TGTGCCAGCCGCTTAGATTTACTAGCGACAGATACGCAGTATTTT.

This clonotype was detected a few times. The chain has TRBV20-1 and TRBJ2-7, with TRBD2 as a possible D gene (6 bases). There are 15 residues in the CDR3. Per germline, CDR1 DFQATT and CDR2 SNEGSKA (reference sequence). Trimming took 3 bases from V and 6 from J, leaving 21 bases between them. The CDR3 DNA reads as TGCAGTGCTAGCCCTTATCTTAGCGGAAAGCGCGAGCAGTACTTC. Protein: CSASPYLSGKREQYF.